This T cell receptor (beta chain) was recovered during a study of radiotherapy plus CTLA-4 blockade in lung cancer. Study-level findings and limits: Once radiotherapy plus ipilimumab had been given, TCR clones derived from tumor expanded in blood.

Repertoires were generated with immunoSEQ multiplex PCR, while TCRdb's copy carries only in-frame clones and drops some. Among some 34,000 clones listed, approximately 77% were seen once. This clone has just one count. The antigen is unknown. Trimming cost V 5 bases and J 5 bases; bases outside gene matches: 11. The germline gives CDR1 SGHRS, CDR2 YFSETQ. This CDR3 spans 16 amino acids. This chain links TRBV5-1 with TRBJ2-3; the match to TRBD2 covers 10 bases. The sequence derives from a human donor with non-small cell lung cancer who had stable disease on radiotherapy plus ipilimumab. The sequences come from peripheral blood, collected from a patient treated with radiotherapy plus ipilimumab. Here the CDR3 reads CASRGERGGRGDTQYF. CDR3 bases: TGCGCCAGCAGAGGGGAGCGGGGGGGCCGGGGAGATACGCAGTATTTT.